This is a list of T cell receptor beta chains from one sample in a study of Ad26.COV2.S vaccination and SARS-CoV-2 variants. This table comes from immunoSEQ multiplex PCR, and its TCRdb copy is limited to in-frame clones, with some not included. The table shows about 460,000 clones, with nearly 90% occurring only once. Source: peripheral blood, taken in a trial of Ad26.COV2.S vaccine versus placebo. Receptors were obtained from a person between 18 and 65 years old who received the Ad26.COV2.S COVID-19 vaccine or a placebo. Each CDR3 is given with its conserved first and last residue. Fields, in order: V gene, J gene, D gene, clone size, CDR3 protein, CDR3 DNA. A D gene is named only where the DNA matches it firmly. Rows may omit the clone size; those that give it use once, few, many or a size class.

>TRBV30|TRBJ2-2|-|-
CAWTEGSTGELFF
TGTGCCTGGACAGAGGGGAGCACCGGGGAGCTGTTTTTT
>TRBV5-1|TRBJ2-5|-|-
CASNTGPQETQYF
TGCGCCAGCAATACAGGGCCCCAAGAGACCCAGTACTTC
>TRBV9|TRBJ1-2|-|-
CASSVGGESGYGYTF
TGTGCCAGCAGCGTAGGGGGGGAGAGCGGCTATGGCTACACCTTC
>TRBV19|TRBJ1-4|-|-
CASSIRNTNEKLFF
TGTGCCAGTAGTATCCGGAATACTAATGAAAAACTGTTTTTT
>TRBV18|TRBJ1-1|-|-
CASSHDLGAFF
TGTGCCAGCTCACATGACTTGGGAGCTTTCTTT
>TRBV19|TRBJ2-3|TRBD1|few
CASTADRGFADTQYF
TGTGCCAGTACCGCCGACAGGGGGTTCGCAGATACGCAGTATTTT
>TRBV28|TRBJ2-7|-|-
CASSEVGDEQYF
TGTGCCAGCAGTGAGGTGGGTGACGAGCAGTACTTC
>TRBV30|TRBJ2-7|-|-
CAWTPRGPSYEQYF
TGTGCCTGGACCCCGAGGGGACCATCCTACGAGCAGTACTTC
>TRBV27|TRBJ1-1|-|-
CASSLLGGAAEAFF
TGTGCCAGCAGTTTATTAGGGGGGGCTGCTGAAGCTTTCTTT
>TRBV5-6|TRBJ1-2|-|-
CASSLVGYGYTF
TGTGCCAGCAGCTTGGTTGGCTATGGCTACACCTTC
>TRBV27|TRBJ1-6|TRBD1|-
CASKTGVDSPLHF
TGTGCCAGCAAGACAGGGGTAGACTCACCCCTCCACTTT
>TRBV30|TRBJ2-2|-|once
CAWRGRRQGYYTGELFF
TGTGCCTGGAGGGGGAGGAGACAGGGCTACTACACCGGGGAGCTGTTTTTT
>TRBV7-6|TRBJ1-3|-|-
CASSPRTGYKDTIYF
TGTGCCAGCAGCCCGAGAACAGGGTACAAGGACACCATATATTTT
>TRBV2|TRBJ1-5|TRBD1|-
CASSEDRGLEPQHF
TGTGCCAGCAGTGAAGACAGGGGGTTGGAGCCCCAGCATTTT
>TRBV5-4|TRBJ2-2|-|once
CASSSQVKNTGELFF
TGTGCCAGCAGCTCCCAGGTTAAGAACACCGGGGAGCTGTTTTTT
>TRBV6-6|TRBJ2-2|TRBD2|-
CASRSSGRGTGELFF
TGTGCCAGCAGGTCTAGCGGCCGGGGGACCGGGGAGCTGTTTTTT